A single T cell receptor beta chain is shown here with its context. Its specificity is not known. Some clones are missing from TCRdb's copy, which holds only in-frame ones; the method was immunoSEQ multiplex PCR. The top ten clones hold almost 0.55% of a sample with about 24,000 clones, roughly 89% of them seen once. This sample is drawn from a study of PD-1 blockade in classical Hodgkin lymphoma. Germline V gene lookup returns CDR1 SGHNT and CDR2 YYREEE (reference sequence). Trimming shortened V by 6 bases and J by 3 bases, and 20 bases separated the two germline ends. The CDR3 has 16 amino acids. The study's findings and limits: Causes of the repertoire differences remain undefined, possibly disease activity or prior therapy. Compared with healthy donors, newly diagnosed patients reportedly showed lower baseline TCR diversity.

Time point reported: newly diagnosed, previously untreated cHL patient sample. Using magnetic negative selection, the CD4+ T cells were separated out of thawed PBMCs. Newly diagnosed, untreated classical Hodgkin lymphoma PBMCs served as comparison. The sequenced material came from CD4+ T cells from blood. The TCR comes from a human donor with classical Hodgkin lymphoma. The genes are TRBV5-4 and TRBJ2-3; D perhaps matches TRBD2 (5 bases). The CDR3 region is CASKRWLEEQTDTQYF. CDR3 nucleotide sequence: TGTGCCAGCAAACGATGGCTGGAGGAGCAAACAGATACGCAGTATTTT.